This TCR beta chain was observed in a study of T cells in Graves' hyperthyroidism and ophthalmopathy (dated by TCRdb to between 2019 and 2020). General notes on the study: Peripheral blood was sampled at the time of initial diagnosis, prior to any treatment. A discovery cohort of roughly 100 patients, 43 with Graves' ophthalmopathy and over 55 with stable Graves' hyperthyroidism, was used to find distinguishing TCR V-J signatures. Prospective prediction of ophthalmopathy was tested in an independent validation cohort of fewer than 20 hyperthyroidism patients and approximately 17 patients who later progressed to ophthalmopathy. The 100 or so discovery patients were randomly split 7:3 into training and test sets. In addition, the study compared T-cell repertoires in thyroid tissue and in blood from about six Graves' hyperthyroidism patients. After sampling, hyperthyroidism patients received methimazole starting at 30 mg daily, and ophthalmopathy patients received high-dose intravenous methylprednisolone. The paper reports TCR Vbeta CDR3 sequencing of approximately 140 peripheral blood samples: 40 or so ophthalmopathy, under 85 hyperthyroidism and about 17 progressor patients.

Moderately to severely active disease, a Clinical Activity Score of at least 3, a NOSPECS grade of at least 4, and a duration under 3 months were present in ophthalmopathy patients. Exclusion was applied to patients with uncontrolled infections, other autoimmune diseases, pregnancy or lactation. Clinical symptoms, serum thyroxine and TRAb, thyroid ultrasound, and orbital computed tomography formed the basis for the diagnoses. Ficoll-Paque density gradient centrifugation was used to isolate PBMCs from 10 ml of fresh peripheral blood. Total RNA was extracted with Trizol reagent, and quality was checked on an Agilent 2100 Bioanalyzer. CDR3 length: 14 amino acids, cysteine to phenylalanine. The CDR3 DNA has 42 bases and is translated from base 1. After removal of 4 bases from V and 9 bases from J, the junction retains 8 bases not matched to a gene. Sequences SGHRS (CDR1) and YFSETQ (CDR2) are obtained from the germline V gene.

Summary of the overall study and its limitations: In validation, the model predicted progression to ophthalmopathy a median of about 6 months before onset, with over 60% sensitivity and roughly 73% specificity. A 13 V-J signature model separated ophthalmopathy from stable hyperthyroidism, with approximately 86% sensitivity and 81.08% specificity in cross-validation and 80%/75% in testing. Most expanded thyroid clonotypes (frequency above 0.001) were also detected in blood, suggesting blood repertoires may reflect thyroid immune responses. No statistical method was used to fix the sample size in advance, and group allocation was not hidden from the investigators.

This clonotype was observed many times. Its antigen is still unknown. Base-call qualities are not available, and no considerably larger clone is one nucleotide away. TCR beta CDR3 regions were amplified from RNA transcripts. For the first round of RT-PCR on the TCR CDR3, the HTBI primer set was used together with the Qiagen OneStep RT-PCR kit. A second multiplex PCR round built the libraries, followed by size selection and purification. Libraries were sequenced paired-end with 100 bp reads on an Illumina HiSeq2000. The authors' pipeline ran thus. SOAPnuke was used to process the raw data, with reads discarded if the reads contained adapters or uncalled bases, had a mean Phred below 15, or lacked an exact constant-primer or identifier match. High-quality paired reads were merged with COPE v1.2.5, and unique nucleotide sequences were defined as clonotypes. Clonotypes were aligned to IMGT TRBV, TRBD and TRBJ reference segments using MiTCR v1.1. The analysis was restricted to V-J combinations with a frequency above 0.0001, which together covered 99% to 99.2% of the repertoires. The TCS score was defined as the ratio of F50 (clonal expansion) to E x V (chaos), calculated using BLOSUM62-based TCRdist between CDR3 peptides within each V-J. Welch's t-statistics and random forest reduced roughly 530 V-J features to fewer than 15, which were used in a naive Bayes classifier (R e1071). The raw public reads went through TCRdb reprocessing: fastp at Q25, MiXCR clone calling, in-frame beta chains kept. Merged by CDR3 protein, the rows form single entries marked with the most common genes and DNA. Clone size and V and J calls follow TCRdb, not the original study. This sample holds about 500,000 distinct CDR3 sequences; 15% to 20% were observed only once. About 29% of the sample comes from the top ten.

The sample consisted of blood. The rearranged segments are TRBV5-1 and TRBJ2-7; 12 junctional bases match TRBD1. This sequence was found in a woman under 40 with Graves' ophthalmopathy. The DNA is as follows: TGCGCCAGCAGCGAAGGGACAGGGGGCGCTGGGCAGTACTTC. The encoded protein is CASSEGTGGAGQYF.